These 12 T cell receptor beta chains were all obtained from the same sample, sequenced in a study of PD-1 blockade in classical Hodgkin lymphoma. Assay: immunoSEQ multiplex PCR; the TCRdb copy retains only in-frame clones and omits some. Among just under 65,000 clones listed, about 90% were seen once. Time point: cycle 4 day 1 (C4D1), after less than seven weeks of nivolumab. Every patient was affected by relapse after autologous stem cell transplantation, while exposure to brentuximab vedotin was not uniform. The specimen comprised peripheral blood mononuclear cells (PBMCs), sampled before the fourth cycle of nivolumab. The origin of the receptors is a human donor with classical Hodgkin lymphoma.

The chain uses TRBV30 and TRBJ2-1, with D possibly TRBD1 on 6 matching bases. The V gene's germline CDR1 is GTSNPN and CDR2 SVGIG (reference sequence). Trimming cost V 4 bases and J 6 bases, with 13 bases left between them. The CDR3 has 13 residues. The CDR3 loop is CAWKYREINEQFF. CDR3 in DNA: TGTGCCTGGAAATACAGGGAGATCAATGAGCAGTTCTTC.

Points on this clone: A junction boundary mismatches the germline segment, possibly from a read error. This rearrangement joins TRBV6-6 to TRBJ1-5; 9 bases match TRBD1. Per germline, CDR1 MNHNY and CDR2 SVGAGI (reference sequence). This CDR3 region has 15 residues. This CDR3 is CAGSYTGGGNQPQHF. DNA for the CDR3: TGTGCCGGCAGTTACACAGGGGGCGGCAATCAGCCCCAGCATTTT.

V and J are TRBV9 and TRBJ2-7; 8 bases align to TRBD2. Per the germline V gene, CDR1 is SGDLS and CDR2 is YYNGEE. V was pared by 3 bases and J by 7 bases, with 15 bases of the junction left unmatched. The CDR3 extends over 16 amino acids. The CDR3 sequence is CASSAGGGNGVGEQYF. The CDR3, as DNA: TGTGCCAGCAGCGCCGGCGGGGGGAACGGGGTAGGGGAGCAGTACTTC.

The chain recombines TRBV10-2 with TRBJ1-1; tentative D call: TRBD1 (5 bases). Trimming removed 3 bases from V and 3 bases from J, with 17 bases in between. The CDR3 runs 16 residues. Germline values: CDR1 WSHSY, CDR2 SAAADI. The CDR3 sequence: CASSDSGRVGYTEAFF. The CDR3 nucleotides read TGCGCCAGCAGTGACTCAGGGAGGGTGGGGTACACTGAAGCTTTCTTT.

This clone has only one observation. The CDR3 region has the DNA TGTGCCAGCAGCTTAGACGGGGATGAGCAGTTCTTC. Residues: CASSLDGDEQFF. This chain uses TRBV9 with TRBJ2-1, with D maybe TRBD2 (5 bases). The CDR3 has 12 residues. With 4 bases removed from V and 8 bases from J, the gap between germline ends came to 10 bases. Looked up from germline, CDR1 is SGDLS and CDR2 is YYNGEE.

This clone has a single count. This sequence joins TRBV19 and TRBJ1-2; 7 bases align to TRBD1. Trimming at V came to 1 base and at J to 3 bases, leaving 5 bases not matched to a gene. The CDR3 is made up of 15 amino acids. Germline CDR1 LNHDA, CDR2 SQIVND (reference sequence). The chain's CDR3 is CASSIATGTDYGYTF. In nucleotides, the CDR3 is TGTGCCAGTAGTATAGCGACAGGGACCGACTATGGCTACACCTTC.

Only one count was recorded for this clone. The chain carries TRBV7-2 and TRBJ2-1, with D unclear. Germline CDR1 reads SGHTA; CDR2 reads FQGNSA. V was clipped by 6 bases and J by 4 bases, with 16 bases between them. The CDR3 runs to 15 residues. CDR3 in DNA: TGTGCCAGCAGTTCTTTTAAGGCTATTTACAATGAGCAGTTCTTC. Protein: CASSSFKAIYNEQFF.

The chain is built from TRBV2 and TRBJ1-3, with 7 bases matching TRBD1. The CDR3 length is 13 residues. After removal of 8 bases from V and 4 bases from J, the junction contained 5 bases not matched to a gene. The V gene's germline CDR1 is SNHLY and CDR2 FYNNEI. CDR3 sequence: CASDRVGGNTIYF. In nucleotides, the CDR3 is TGTGCCAGCGACAGGGTGGGGGGAAACACCATATATTTT.

The chain combines TRBV5-1 with TRBJ2-2; unclear D gene. The V end lost 4 bases, the J end lost 1 base, and 2 bases lay between the germline ends. The CDR3 extends over 12 amino acids. CDR1 SGHRS and CDR2 YFSETQ come from the germline V gene. CDR3 residues: CASSQNTGELFF. DNA of the CDR3: TGCGCCAGCAGCCAGAACACCGGGGAGCTGTTTTTT.

V and J are TRBV27 and TRBJ2-7; D call uncertain. Germline CDR1 is MNHEY and CDR2 is SMNVEV (reference sequence). The V gene lost 6 bases and the J gene lost 4 bases, with 13 bases spanning the gap. The CDR3 covers 13 residues. Written as DNA, the CDR3 is TGTGCCAGCAGCGCAGGTTCTGGGTACGAGCAGTACTTC. Encoded protein: CASSAGSGYEQYF.

V is TRBV5-6 and J is TRBJ2-2; the D is unclear. Trimming shortened V by 2 bases and J by 1 base, and 9 bases separated the two germline ends. Germline V gene sequence: CDR1 SGHDT, CDR2 YYEEEE. The CDR3 contains 15 residues. CDR3 sequence (DNA): TGTGCCAGCAGCTTCTTCGTACAGAACACCGGGGAGCTGTTTTTT. This codes for CASSFFVQNTGELFF.

The chain carries TRBV5-1 and TRBJ2-5; D is unresolved. The CDR3 contains 13 residues. Deletions cut 4 bases from V and 1 base from J, with 8 bases between. The V gene's germline CDR1 is SGHRS and CDR2 YFSETQ. In nucleotides, the CDR3 is TGCGCCAGCAGCGGGCAGCGCCAAGAGACCCAGTACTTC. The encoded protein is CASSGQRQETQYF.